This T cell receptor (beta chain) was identified during a study of cytomegalovirus exposure and HLA in healthy donors. The primer mix had 60 Vbeta and 13 Jbeta primers. Using immunoSEQ multiplex PCR, the repertoire was profiled, and TCRdb retains in-frame clones only, with some absent. Seen here are about 300,000 clones, 75% to 90% observed once, and the top ten hold 3.5% to 4.5%. With 4 bases removed from V and 5 bases from J, the gap between germline ends came to 15 bases. Germline V gene sequence: CDR1 GTSNPN, CDR2 SVGIG (reference sequence). This CDR3 is built from 13 residues. Study results and caveats: A later analysis revealed that TCR association rates differed between HLA loci, peaking at DRB1 and bottoming out at HLA-C. Fewer N-insertions than the 666-donor mean were reportedly shown by an Asian-associated ancestry cluster in a later analysis.

A remark on this clone: Its antigen remains unidentified.

What was sequenced was PBMCs. The chain combines TRBV30 with TRBJ2-7; the D gene is possibly TRBD1 (5 bases). The TCR originated in a man aged 35-49 years in good health and CMV-seropositive. CDR3 nucleotides: TGTGCCTGGACTTGGGGCAGGGTAAACGAGCAGTACTTC. Translating it yields CAWTWGRVNEQYF.